A single sample is the source of the 27 T cell receptor beta chains below, sequenced in a study of T cells in Graves' hyperthyroidism and ophthalmopathy. There were TCR beta CDR3 regions amplified from RNA transcripts. Researchers ran a first-round RT-PCR on the TCR CDR3 using the HTBI primer set. Via MiXCR, TCRdb re-called the multiplex PCR reads, giving one row per CDR3 protein. The sample has fewer than 450,000 distinct CDR3 sequences, about 14% seen once; the top ten hold approximately 29%. Sequenced input: blood. The source is a man aged 45-65 years with Graves' ophthalmopathy.

This clonotype was counted ten times or more. The chain's CDR3 is CASSRWTSSTDTQYF. In DNA form, the CDR3 reads TGTGCCAGCAGCAGATGGACAAGTAGCACAGATACGCAGTATTTT. The chain couples TRBV7-2 to TRBJ2-3; TRBD1 is a possible D gene (5 bases). The CDR3 consists of 15 residues. Germline-derived CDR1 and CDR2 are SGHTA and FQGNSA. Trimming cost V 5 bases and J 0 bases, with 12 bases left between them.

This rearrangement joins TRBV20-1 to TRBJ1-1; 12 nucleotides line up with TRBD1. The CDR3 covers 19 residues. Trimming cost V 1 base and J 4 bases; bases outside gene matches: 16. Germline-derived CDR1 and CDR2 are DFQATT and SNEGSKA (reference sequence). Here the CDR3 reads CSARGIGDRGRSVGTEAFF. CDR3 nucleotides: TGCAGTGCTAGAGGGATTGGGGACAGGGGGCGGTCTGTGGGCACTGAAGCTTTCTTT.

This clonotype was observed many times. This chain links TRBV24-1 with TRBJ2-7; D is unresolved. Germline loops: CDR1 KGHDR, CDR2 SFDVKD. The V end was cut by 4 bases, the J end by 1 base, with 13 bases between. The CDR3 covers 15 residues. CDR3 in amino acids: CATSDQTDPSYEQYF. The CDR3 DNA follows: TGTGCCACCAGTGACCAGACCGACCCGTCCTACGAGCAGTACTTC.

Many counts were recorded for this clonotype. The gene calls are TRBV20-1 and TRBJ2-7; TRBD1 matches at 9 bases. The ends lost 6 bases at V and 4 bases at J; junction bases unmatched: 10. CDR1 and CDR2 (germline): DFQATT, SNEGSKA (reference sequence). This CDR3 spans 14 amino acids. The DNA of the CDR3 is TGCAGTGCGGAGCCCCGGGACAGGGCTTACGAGCAGTACTTC. Protein product: CSAEPRDRAYEQYF.

This chain uses TRBV7-9 with TRBJ2-2, with D maybe TRBD2 (6 bases). The germline CDR1 and CDR2 sequences are SEHNR and FQNEAQ (reference sequence). The CDR3 is 19 amino acids. With 5 bases removed from V and 1 base from J, the gap between germline ends came to 23 bases. The CDR3 here is CASSPYVGGKGMNTGELFF. The CDR3, as DNA: TGTGCCAGCAGCCCCTATGTCGGAGGGAAAGGAATGAACACCGGGGAGCTGTTTTTT.

Many counts were recorded for this clonotype. In nucleotides, the CDR3 is TGTGCCAGCCTAGGGAGGGCCGCTGGCGAGCAGTACTTC. Translated, it gives CASLGRAAGEQYF. This chain joins TRBV28 and TRBJ2-7, with TRBD2 identical over 7 bases. The CDR3 sequence is 13 residues long. V lost 8 bases to trimming and J lost 6 bases; unmatched junction nucleotides: 10. The V gene's germline CDR1 is MDHEN and CDR2 SYDVKM.

The chain recombines TRBV7-6 with TRBJ2-1; 7 bases line up with TRBD2. The length of the CDR3 is 16 residues. Germline lookup yields CDR1 SGHVS and CDR2 FNYEAQ. The ends lost 5 bases at V and 6 bases at J; junction bases unmatched: 13. The CDR3 spells CASSPPRGRASNEQFF. The DNA of the CDR3 is TGTGCCAGCAGCCCTCCCCGGGGGAGGGCCTCCAATGAGCAGTTCTTC.

This clonotype has a count of ten or more. The chain recombines TRBV9 with TRBJ2-5, with D possibly TRBD2 on 6 matching bases. The germline gives CDR1 SGDLS, CDR2 YYNGEE. CDR3 length: 13 residues. Trimming stripped 0 bases from V and 4 bases from J, with 7 bases between. The CDR3 bases are TGTGCCAGCAGCGTAGTGGGGGGAGAGACCCAGTACTTC. Translation gives CASSVVGGETQYF.

In its sample, this clonotype was seen many times. The chain combines TRBV7-9 with TRBJ2-7; tentative D call: TRBD2 (5 bases). The V gene lost 1 base and the J gene lost 3 bases, with 16 bases spanning the gap. This CDR3 contains 16 residues. In germline, CDR1 is SEHNR, CDR2 FQNEAQ (reference sequence). CDR3 region: CASSLGQQTEGYEQYF. The CDR3 nucleotides are TGTGCCAGCAGCTTAGGACAACAGACCGAGGGCTACGAGCAGTACTTC.

The chain links TRBV20-1 to TRBJ2-7; D may be TRBD1 (6 bases). This CDR3 is built from 14 residues. In germline, CDR1 is DFQATT, CDR2 SNEGSKA (reference sequence). Trimming stripped 0 bases from V and 2 bases from J, with 11 bases between. DNA for the CDR3: TGCAGTGCTAGAGATACAGGGTTCACCTACGAGCAGTACTTC. Its translation: CSARDTGFTYEQYF.

There are many counts of this clonotype. The chain uses TRBV3-1 and TRBJ1-1; D gene unclear. This CDR3 is built from 14 residues. The V and J ends lost 4 bases and 1 base respectively, with 10 bases between them. Germline CDR1 is LGHDT and CDR2 is YNNKEL (reference sequence). DNA of the CDR3: TGTGCCAGCAGCCTCGGCAATTCGAACACTGAAGCTTTCTTT. Its protein product is CASSLGNSNTEAFF. The full variable domain, its missing parts supplied by reference TRBV3-1 and TRBJ1-1, is DTAVSQTPKYLVTQMGNDKSIKCEQNLGHDTMYWYKQDSKKFLKIMFSYNNKELIINETVPNRFSPKSPDKAHLNLHINSLELGDSAVYFCASSLGNSNTEAFFGQGTRLTVV.

Only a few counts were recorded for this clonotype. Here the CDR3 DNA reads TGCAGCACCCCCTTTGATGACAACCAGTCCTCCTACGAGCAGTACTTC. It codes for CSTPFDDNQSSYEQYF. The V gene is TRBV29-1, the J gene TRBJ2-7, with D uncertain. V was shortened by 8 bases and J by 0 bases, with 23 bases between the two germline ends. Germline CDR1 SQVTM, CDR2 ANQGSEA. This CDR3 region has 16 residues.

The V gene is TRBV9, the J gene TRBJ2-5, with 9 positions matching TRBD1. In germline, CDR1 is SGDLS, CDR2 YYNGEE. J gave up 4 bases and V 0 bases, and 4 bases lay outside the gene matches. The length of the CDR3 is 15 residues. CDR3 nucleotide sequence: TGTGCCAGCAGCGTAGCTGGACAGGGGAGAGAGACCCAGTACTTC. It translates to CASSVAGQGRETQYF.

This clonotype was counted many times. The chain uses TRBV6-5 and TRBJ2-1, with D unresolved. The V end lost 0 bases, the J end lost 0 bases, and 9 bases lay between the germline ends. Germline V lookup: CDR1 MNHEY, CDR2 SVGAGI. This CDR3 spans 16 amino acids. DNA for the CDR3: TGTGCCAGCAGTTACTCGGGGATCAGCTCCTACAATGAGCAGTTCTTC. Translating gives CASSYSGISSYNEQFF.

This clonotype was counted many times. V gene TRBV7-2 combines with J gene TRBJ2-7; tentative D call: TRBD1 (6 bases). Germline CDR1 reads SGHTA; CDR2 reads FQGNSA. The CDR3 contains 13 residues. V dropped 5 bases and J dropped 3 bases, with 11 bases sitting between them. This CDR3 is CASSRRDNYEQYF. The CDR3 DNA sequence: TGTGCCAGCAGCCGCCGGGACAACTACGAGCAGTACTTC.

This clonotype has at least ten counts. The chain carries TRBV11-1 and TRBJ2-5, with 7 bases lining up with TRBD1. The CDR3 sequence is 15 residues long. V gave up 5 bases and J gave up 2 bases; unmatched junction bases: 8. From germline, CDR1 is SGHAT and CDR2 FQDESV (reference sequence). The CDR3 here is CASSQGQVTQETQYF. The CDR3 DNA is TGTGCCAGCAGCCAAGGACAGGTAACACAAGAGACCCAGTACTTC.

Ten or more counts support this clonotype. The chain employs TRBV11-3 and TRBJ2-7; D is uncertain. The germline V gene encodes CDR1 SGHNT and CDR2 YENEEA. CDR3 length equals 13 residues. Between the trimmed V and J ends, which lost 0 bases and 0 bases, there was a span of 3 bases. The CDR3 is CASSLESSYEQYF. The CDR3 nucleotides read TGTGCCAGCAGCTTAGAGAGCTCCTACGAGCAGTACTTC.

There are a few counts of this clonotype. The CDR3 is CATRERGLAGNTQYF. CDR3 sequence (DNA): TGTGCCACCAGGGAACGAGGGCTAGCGGGAAATACGCAGTATTTT. The rearrangement links TRBV24-1 to TRBJ2-3, with 9 bases identical to TRBD2. V lost 7 bases and J lost 7; bases outside the gene matches: 11. Germline V gene lookup returns CDR1 KGHDR and CDR2 SFDVKD. CDR3 length: 15 amino acids.

This clonotype was counted many times. This chain joins TRBV5-1 and TRBJ2-7; the match to TRBD2 covers 11 bases. Trimming at V came to 4 bases and at J to 0 bases, leaving 6 bases not matched to a gene. The germline V gene encodes CDR1 SGHRS and CDR2 YFSETQ. CDR3 length: 16 amino acids. The CDR3 spells CASSPGLAVSSYEQYF. The CDR3 DNA follows: TGCGCCAGCAGCCCGGGACTAGCGGTTAGCTCCTACGAGCAGTACTTC.

A few counts support this clonotype. The chain combines TRBV6-1 with TRBJ1-1, with 9 bases that match TRBD1. Losses at the gene ends were 5 bases for V and 2 bases for J; bases not matched to a gene: 9. From germline, CDR1 is MNHNS and CDR2 SASEGT. The CDR3 contains 16 residues. The CDR3 region is CASSNHRGRINTEAFF. For the CDR3, the DNA is TGTGCCAGCAGTAACCACAGGGGGCGAATAAACACTGAAGCTTTCTTT.

The chain employs TRBV20-1 and TRBJ2-7; TRBD1 aligns across 9 bases. Trimming at V came to 0 bases and at J to 6 bases, leaving 6 bases not matched to a gene. Germline-derived CDR1 and CDR2 are DFQATT and SNEGSKA (reference sequence). This CDR3 has 14 amino acids. This chain's CDR3 is CSARDRDREVEQYF. In nucleotides, the CDR3 is TGCAGTGCTAGAGACCGGGACAGGGAGGTCGAGCAGTACTTC.

This clonotype was seen repeatedly, ten times or more. The chain has TRBV25-1 and TRBJ1-1; D unclear. CDR1 and CDR2 from the germline V gene are MGHDK and SYGVNS. Trimming took off 8 bases at V and 4 bases at J, with 11 bases between the two ends. The length of the CDR3 is 12 residues. DNA of the CDR3: TGTGCCAGCGAGACTAGGGCCACTGAAGCTTTCTTT. It specifies CASETRATEAFF.

This clonotype came up many times. V and J are TRBV28 and TRBJ2-7; D not resolved. The CDR3 loop spans 14 amino acids. The V gene's germline CDR1 is MDHEN and CDR2 SYDVKM. Deletions cut 7 bases from V and 5 bases from J, with 18 bases between. CDR3 loop: CASINRALSHEQYF. In nucleotides, the CDR3 is TGTGCCAGCATCAATAGGGCTCTTTCCCACGAGCAGTACTTC.

There are many counts of this clonotype. The chain has TRBV2 and TRBJ2-3; 8 bases agree with TRBD2. In germline, CDR1 is SNHLY, CDR2 FYNNEI. The CDR3 length is 16 residues. V was pared by 2 bases and J by 2 bases, with 6 bases of the junction left unmatched. As DNA, the CDR3 is TGTGCCAGCAGTGAATATACTAGCGGAAACACAGATACGCAGTATTTT. It translates to CASSEYTSGNTDTQYF.

At least ten counts were recorded for this clonotype. CDR3 in amino acids: CASSTGLPSGRFSSYNEQFF. CDR3 DNA sequence: TGTGCCAGCAGCACGGGGTTACCGAGCGGGAGGTTCAGCTCCTACAATGAGCAGTTCTTC. The chain combines TRBV7-6 with TRBJ2-1; TRBD2 matches at 9 bases. Germline V gives CDR1 SGHVS, CDR2 FNYEAQ. The CDR3 contains 20 residues. J lost 0 bases, V lost 5 bases, and 17 bases had no gene match.

This clonotype occurred many times. This chain connects TRBV11-2 to TRBJ1-2; 9 nucleotides agree with TRBD1. From germline, CDR1 is SGHAT and CDR2 FQNNGV. This CDR3 is 15 amino acids long. V shed 4 bases and J 8 bases; nucleotides not matched to a gene: 11. Here the CDR3 reads CASSSIVGDRAGYTF. Here the CDR3 DNA reads TGTGCCAGCAGCTCCATCGTAGGGGACAGGGCGGGCTACACCTTC.

A remark on this clonotype: A much larger clone differs from this one at a single base, so this may be a read error. The CDR3 does not end in the conserved phenylalanine or tryptophan, so this is likely a read error. V is TRBV7-9 and J is TRBJ2-3; D is undetermined. The CDR3 is made up of 16 amino acids. With 1 base removed from V and 2 bases from J, the gap between germline ends came to 13 bases. Germline CDR1 is SEHNR and CDR2 is FQNEAQ (reference sequence). This CDR3 is CASSLGSGQLTDTQYS. The CDR3 nucleotides read TGTGCCAGCAGCTTAGGATCCGGGCAACTCACAGATACGCAGTATTCT.